This TCR beta chain was captured by sequencing in a study of shared clonotypes between healthy human individuals. Profiling relied on immunoSEQ multiplex PCR, and the TCRdb table lists in-frame clones only, not all of them. The sample lists 640,000 or so clones; 55% to 75% were seen once. The receptor was derived from a woman between 25 and 40 years old in good health. The source material was memory CD4+ T cells sorted from blood. Regarding subset: CD45RA-negative fraction.

DNA for the CDR3: TGTGCCAGCAGTCGTAACAGGGGGCGAAATCAGCCCCAGCATTTT. Translation: CASSRNRGRNQPQHF. The chain has TRBV28 and TRBJ1-5; TRBD1 agrees at 9 bases. The CDR3 has 15 residues. Looked up from germline, CDR1 is MDHEN and CDR2 is SYDVKM. Losses at the gene ends were 5 bases for V and 4 bases for J; bases not matched to a gene: 6.